This T cell receptor beta chain derives from a study of T cells in Graves' hyperthyroidism and ophthalmopathy. The hyperthyroidism patients had all been newly diagnosed, and their disease duration was under 2 months. Their ages ranged from 18 to 65 years. The CDR3 spans 15 residues. J lost 2 bases, V lost 2 bases, and 3 bases had no gene match. Germline CDR1 reads SNHLY; CDR2 reads FYNNEI. Researchers took RNA transcripts and amplified the TCR beta CDR3 regions from them. Using the HTBI primer set, a first-round RT-PCR was run on the TCR CDR3. TCRdb redid the calling of the multiplex PCR reads with MiXCR, one entry per CDR3 protein. The table shows approximately 510,000 distinct CDR3 sequences, with about 20% occurring only once. This clonotype has at least ten counts.

The sample taken for sequencing was blood. The origin of this receptor is a man in his late teens or twenties with Graves' hyperthyroidism. The chain uses TRBV2 and TRBJ1-3; TRBD1 matches at 7 bases. This CDR3 is CASSESTGAGNTIYF. For the CDR3, the DNA is TGTGCCAGCAGTGAATCCACAGGGGCTGGAAACACCATATATTTT.